This T cell receptor (beta chain) was documented in a study of blood T cell repertoires in COVID-19. Study information: There were acute and convalescent COVID-19 samples, and they came from the United States, Italy and Spain. PBMCs, B-cell-depleted T cells, or T cells were the source of the cDNA or gDNA that made up the material.

The trim removed 6 bases at V and 1 base at J, leaving 10 bases unmatched. The CDR3 totals 16 residues. Germline values: CDR1 LNHDA, CDR2 SQIVND (reference sequence). In the original analysis: Nucleated cell counts were estimated from reference gene primer amplification. Clones were sequenced by immunoSEQ multiplex PCR, and TCRdb holds only the in-frame ones, with some missing. That table supplies the V and J calls and clone size; D and trimming were determined from the DNA. The sample includes roughly 190,000 clones, about 88% seen only once; the top ten take approximately 4.4%. The sequenced sample consisted of peripheral blood. The receptor comes from a human donor in a cohort sampled during active COVID-19. The chain has TRBV19 and TRBJ1-1; 8 positions agree with TRBD1. This CDR3 reads CASRTGTGHPNTEAFF. The CDR3 region has the DNA TGTGCCAGTAGGACCGGGACAGGACACCCGAACACTGAAGCTTTCTTT.